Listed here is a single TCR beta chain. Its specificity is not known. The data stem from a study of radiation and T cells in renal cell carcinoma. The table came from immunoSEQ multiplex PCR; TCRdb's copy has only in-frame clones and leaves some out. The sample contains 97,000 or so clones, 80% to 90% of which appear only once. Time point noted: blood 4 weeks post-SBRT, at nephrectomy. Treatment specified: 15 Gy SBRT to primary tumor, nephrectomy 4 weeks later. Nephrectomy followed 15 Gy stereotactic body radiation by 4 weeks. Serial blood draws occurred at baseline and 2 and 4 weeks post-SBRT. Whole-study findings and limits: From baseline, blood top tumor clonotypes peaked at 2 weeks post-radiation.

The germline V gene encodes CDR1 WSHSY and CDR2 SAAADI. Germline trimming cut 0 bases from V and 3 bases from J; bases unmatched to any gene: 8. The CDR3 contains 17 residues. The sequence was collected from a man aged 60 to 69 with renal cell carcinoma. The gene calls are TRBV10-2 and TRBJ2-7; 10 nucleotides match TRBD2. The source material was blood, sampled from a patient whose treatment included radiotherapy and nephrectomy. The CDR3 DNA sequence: TGCGCCAGCAGTGAGTCGGGCCTAGCGGGAGCCAGCTACGAGCAGTACTTC. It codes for CASSESGLAGASYEQYF.